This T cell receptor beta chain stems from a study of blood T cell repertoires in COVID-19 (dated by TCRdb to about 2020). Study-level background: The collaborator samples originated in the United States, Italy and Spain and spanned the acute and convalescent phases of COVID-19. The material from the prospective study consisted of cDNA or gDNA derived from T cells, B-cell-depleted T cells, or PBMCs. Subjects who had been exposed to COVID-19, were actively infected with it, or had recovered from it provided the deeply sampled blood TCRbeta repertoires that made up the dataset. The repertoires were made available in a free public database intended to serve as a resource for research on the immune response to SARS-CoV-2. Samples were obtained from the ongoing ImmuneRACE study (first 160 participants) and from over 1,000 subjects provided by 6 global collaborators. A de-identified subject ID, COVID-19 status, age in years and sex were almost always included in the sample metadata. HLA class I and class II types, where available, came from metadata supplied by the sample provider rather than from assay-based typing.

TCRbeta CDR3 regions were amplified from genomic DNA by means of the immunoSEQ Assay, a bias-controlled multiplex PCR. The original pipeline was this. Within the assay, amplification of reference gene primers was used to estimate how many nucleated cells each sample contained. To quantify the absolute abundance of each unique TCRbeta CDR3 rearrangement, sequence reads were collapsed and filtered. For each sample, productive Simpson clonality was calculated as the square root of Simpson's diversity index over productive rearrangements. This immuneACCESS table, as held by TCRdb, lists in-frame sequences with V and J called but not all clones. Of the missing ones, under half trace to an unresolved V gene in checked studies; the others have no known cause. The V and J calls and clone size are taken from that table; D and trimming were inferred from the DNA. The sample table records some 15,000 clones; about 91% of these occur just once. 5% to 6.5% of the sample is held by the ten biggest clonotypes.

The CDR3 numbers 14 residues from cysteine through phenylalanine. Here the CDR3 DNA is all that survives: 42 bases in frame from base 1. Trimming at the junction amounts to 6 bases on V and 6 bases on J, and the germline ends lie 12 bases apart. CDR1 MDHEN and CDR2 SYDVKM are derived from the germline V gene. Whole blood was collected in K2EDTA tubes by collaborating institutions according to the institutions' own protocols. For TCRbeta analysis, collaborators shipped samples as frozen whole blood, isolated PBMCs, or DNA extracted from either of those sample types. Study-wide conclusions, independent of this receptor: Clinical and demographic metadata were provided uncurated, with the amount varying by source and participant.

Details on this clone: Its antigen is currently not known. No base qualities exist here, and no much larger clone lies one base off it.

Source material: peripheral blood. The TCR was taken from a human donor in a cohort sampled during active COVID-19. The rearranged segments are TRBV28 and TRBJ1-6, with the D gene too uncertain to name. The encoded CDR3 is CASRPVLSNSPLHF. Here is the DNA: TGTGCCAGCAGACCCGTACTCTCTAATTCACCCCTCCACTTT.